The clone carrying this T cell receptor (beta chain) was recorded once. This sample stems from a study of cytomegalovirus exposure and HLA in healthy donors. The PCR used 60 Vbeta and 13 Jbeta primers. This table comes from immunoSEQ multiplex PCR, and its TCRdb copy is limited to in-frame clones, with some not included. This table has 110,000 to 150,000 clones, around 79% appearing once. Germline lookup yields CDR1 GTSNPN and CDR2 SVGIG (reference sequence). The length of the CDR3 is 14 residues. V was cut by 4 bases and J by 4 bases, with 16 bases left in between. Sequencing was performed on PBMCs. This sequence was found in a male donor in good health and CMV-seronegative. This sequence joins TRBV30 and TRBJ1-1; tentative D call: TRBD1 (6 bases). CDR3 nucleotides: TGTGCCTGGACAGGGTTTGAGGGGGTCACTGAAGCTTTCTTT. Translation gives CAWTGFEGVTEAFF.